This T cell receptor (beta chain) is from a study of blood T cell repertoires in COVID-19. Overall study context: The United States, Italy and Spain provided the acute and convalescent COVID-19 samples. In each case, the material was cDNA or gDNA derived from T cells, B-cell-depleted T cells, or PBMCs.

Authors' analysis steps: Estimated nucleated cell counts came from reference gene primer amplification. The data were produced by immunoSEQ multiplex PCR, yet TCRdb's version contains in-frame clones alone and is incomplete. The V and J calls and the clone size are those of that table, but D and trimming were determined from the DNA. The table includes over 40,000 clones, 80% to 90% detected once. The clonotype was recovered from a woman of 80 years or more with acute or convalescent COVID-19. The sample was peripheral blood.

The chain's CDR3 is CASSPRTGETEQYF. CDR3 in DNA: TGCGCCAGCAGCCCAAGGACAGGGGAAACCGAGCAGTACTTC. This chain links TRBV5-1 with TRBJ2-7; the match to TRBD1 covers 9 bases. The V segment lost 4 bases and the J segment 6 bases; nucleotides outside the gene matches: 8. Germline values: CDR1 SGHRS, CDR2 YFSETQ. The CDR3 is 14 amino acids.